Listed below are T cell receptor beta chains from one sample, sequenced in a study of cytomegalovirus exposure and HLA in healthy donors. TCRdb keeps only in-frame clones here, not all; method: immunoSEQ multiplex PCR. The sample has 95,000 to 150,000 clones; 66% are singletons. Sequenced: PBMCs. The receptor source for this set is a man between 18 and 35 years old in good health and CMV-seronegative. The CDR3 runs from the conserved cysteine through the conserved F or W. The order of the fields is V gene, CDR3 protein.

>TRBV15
CASSRDFGGPTYEQYF
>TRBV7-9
CASATENNEQFF
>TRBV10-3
CAISGGASGGNTIYF
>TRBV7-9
CASSLVRNPYEQYF
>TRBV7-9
CASSFTEGWRYEQYF
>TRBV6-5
CASSPRTGPYEQYF
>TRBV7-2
CASALGQSRRYGYTF
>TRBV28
CASSPLNTEAFF
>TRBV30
CAWSKDSLSPLHF
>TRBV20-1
CSGGTEAFF
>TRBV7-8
CASSTPAGGSSYNEQFF
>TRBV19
CASSIQQGGSYYEQYF
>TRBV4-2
CASSQDSPGNTDTQYF
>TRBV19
CASSIVLGSEAFF
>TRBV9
CASSVVGGRADTQYF
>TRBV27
CASSLSRGLAGHNEQFF
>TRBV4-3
CASSQDDRGLWEKLFF
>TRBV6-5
CASSYSWGNGNTIYF
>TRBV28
CASSTPRGTGGSGANVLTF
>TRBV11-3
CASSFNSNTIYF
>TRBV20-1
CSALAGFEQFF
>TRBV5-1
CASSSWDRGDEETQYF
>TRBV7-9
CASSFGDRDTDTQYF
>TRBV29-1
CSAGTSGRYEQYF
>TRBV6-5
CASSYSVTPGTEAFF
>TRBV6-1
CASRGQGSYEQYF
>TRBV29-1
CSVTGTSPYNEQFF
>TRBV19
CATYDGSEQYF
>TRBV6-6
CASSYRTGPDQPQHF
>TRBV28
CASSFRGILLTKEQYF
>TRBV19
CASHAVGVGNQPQHF
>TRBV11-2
CASSQGLAEARYEQYF
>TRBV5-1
CASSPSPLAAKYF
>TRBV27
CASSYQGGLRETQYF
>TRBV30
CAWSVQSYEQYF
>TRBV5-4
CASSRDSANTGELFF
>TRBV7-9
CASSLEGAVGEAFF
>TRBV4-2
CASSQDRGSGNTEAFF
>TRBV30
CAWSVRGVAKNIQYF
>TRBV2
CASPAGQDLYGYTF
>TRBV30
CAWSSGTGLEAFF
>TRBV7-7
CASSQPIWDRGNTEAFF
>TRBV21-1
CASSNRQGNTEAFF